Below, 24 T cell receptor beta chains from the same sample are listed, as sequenced in a study of T cells in Graves' hyperthyroidism and ophthalmopathy. Amplified regions were TCR beta CDR3 sequences from RNA transcripts. HTBI primers were employed in a first-round RT-PCR of the TCR CDR3. TCRdb reprocessed the multiplex PCR reads with MiXCR, giving one entry per CDR3 protein. Counted here are roughly 660,000 distinct CDR3 sequences, 17% occurring once; the ten biggest clones make up roughly a sixth. The source material was blood. The source of these receptors is a man aged 45 to 65 with Graves' hyperthyroidism.

This clonotype has a count of ten or more. This chain connects TRBV7-8 to TRBJ2-1; 9 bases fit TRBD1. The trim removed 0 bases at V and 5 bases at J, leaving 5 bases unmatched. The CDR3 runs to 16 residues. Germline V lookup: CDR1 SGHVS, CDR2 FQNEAQ. This chain's CDR3 is CASSLAPDRGHNEQFF. CDR3 bases: TGTGCCAGCAGCTTAGCGCCGGACAGGGGACACAATGAGCAGTTCTTC. Using reference TRBV7-8 and TRBJ2-1 for the parts outside the CDR3, the full variable domain is GAGVSQSPRYKVAKRGQDVALRCDPISGHVSLFWYQQALGQGPEFLTYFQNEAQLDKSGLPSDRFFAERPEGSVSTLKIQRTQQEDSAVYLCASSLAPDRGHNEQFFGPGTRLTVL.

This clonotype was picked up a small number of times. The chain employs TRBV20-1 and TRBJ2-6, with 10 positions matching TRBD1. With V trimmed by 0 bases and J by 0 bases, 8 bases remained unmatched. The germline V gene has CDR1 DFQATT and CDR2 SNEGSKA (reference sequence). This CDR3 is 19 amino acids long. CDR3 coding DNA: TGCAGTGCTAGAGACCTTTGGGACAGGGGTACCTCTGGGGCCAACGTCCTGACTTTC. Amino acids: CSARDLWDRGTSGANVLTF.

The chain combines TRBV15 with TRBJ1-5; D gene uncertain. The CDR3 sequence is 14 residues long. V was cut by 1 base and J by 7 bases, with 11 bases left in between. The germline V gene has CDR1 LNHNV and CDR2 YYDKDF (reference sequence). CDR3 in amino acids: CATSRGRARQPQHF. The CDR3 DNA reads as TGTGCCACCAGCAGAGGCCGGGCGCGCCAGCCCCAGCATTTT.

The sample holds many counts of this clonotype. The rearrangement links TRBV27 to TRBJ1-6, with TRBD1 as a possible D gene (6 bases). Per the germline V gene, CDR1 is MNHEY and CDR2 is SMNVEV (reference sequence). This CDR3 spans 14 amino acids. The V end lost 1 base, the J end lost 9 bases, and 10 bases lay between the germline ends. DNA for the CDR3: TGTGCCAGCAGTTTATTGACAGGATCTTCACCCCTCCACTTT. Its protein is CASSLLTGSSPLHF.

The chain links TRBV9 to TRBJ2-5; D gene uncertain. CDR1 and CDR2 from the germline V gene are SGDLS and YYNGEE. V was trimmed by 0 bases and J by 4 bases, leaving 10 bases between them. The CDR3 is 14 amino acids. The DNA for the CDR3 is TGTGCCAGCAGCGTAGGCCGACGGACAGAGACCCAGTACTTC. Its protein product is CASSVGRRTETQYF.

This clonotype was counted many times. This chain links TRBV9 with TRBJ2-1; 9 bases fit TRBD2. Germline CDR1 and CDR2: SGDLS and YYNGEE. This CDR3 contains 16 residues. V lost 0 bases and J lost 4; bases outside the gene matches: 5. CDR3 coding DNA: TGTGCCAGCAGCGTAGGAGGTAGCGGGAGTTACAATGAGCAGTTCTTC. This encodes CASSVGGSGSYNEQFF.

For this clonotype: Given a much more abundant clone one base away, this may be a read error. The chain combines TRBV6-5 with TRBJ2-7; 10 bases are a match to TRBD2. CDR3 size: 16 residues. Per germline, CDR1 MNHEY and CDR2 SVGAGI. V was pared by 2 bases and J by 1 base, with 5 bases of the junction left unmatched. The CDR3 region has the DNA TGTGCCAGCAGTTACCCAGGGACTAGCGTATCCTACGAGCAGTACTTC. It specifies CASSYPGTSVSYEQYF.

A few counts support this clonotype. The rearrangement links TRBV28 to TRBJ1-4; D possibly corresponds to TRBD1 (6 bases). V gave up 6 bases and J gave up 7 bases, with 18 bases separating them. Germline loops: CDR1 MDHEN, CDR2 SYDVKM. The CDR3 is 15 residues long. Written as DNA, the CDR3 is TGTGCCAGCAGGCGGGACAAAGGATCGGGTGAAAAACTGTTTTTT. Translating gives CASRRDKGSGEKLFF.

In regard to this clonotype: This may come from a read error, since a much larger clone is one base off. The chain is built from TRBV20-1 and TRBJ2-7; the D gene could be TRBD1 or TRBD2 (5 bases each). Germline CDR1 is DFQATT and CDR2 is SNEGSKA (reference sequence). This CDR3 has 13 amino acids. The CDR3: CSARWDGLYKQYF. The CDR3 DNA reads TGCAGTGCTAGATGGGACGGCCTCTACAAGCAGTACTTC.

This clonotype has a handful of counts. The chain couples TRBV6-1 to TRBJ2-3, with a tentative D call TRBD1 (5 bases). CDR1 is MNHNS, CDR2 SASEGT, per germline. Trimming cost V 7 bases and J 7 bases, with 9 bases left between them. The CDR3 loop spans 11 amino acids. CDR3 protein: CASIDRYTQYF. For the CDR3, the DNA is TGTGCCAGCATTGACAGATATACGCAGTATTTT.

The sample holds many counts of this clonotype. The genes are TRBV28 and TRBJ2-1, with 10 bases matching TRBD1. CDR1 and CDR2 from the germline V gene are MDHEN and SYDVKM. The V gene end was trimmed by 7 bases and the J gene end by 1 base; junction bases not matched to a gene: 4. This CDR3 is built from 15 residues. CDR3 protein: CASTRTGGSYNEQFF. Written as DNA, the CDR3 is TGTGCCAGCACTAGGACAGGGGGGTCCTACAATGAGCAGTTCTTC.

The rearrangement uses TRBV3-1 and TRBJ1-4; D is unresolved. Germline V CDR1 and CDR2: LGHDT, YNNKEL (reference sequence). The V gene lost 4 bases and the J gene lost 8 bases, with 5 bases spanning the gap. The CDR3 extends over 11 amino acids. The chain's CDR3 is CASSRAEKLFF. Here the CDR3 DNA reads TGTGCCAGCAGCCGGGCCGAAAAACTGTTTTTT.

This clonotype was recorded a few times. The gene calls are TRBV19 and TRBJ1-5, with 7 bases that match TRBD1. The CDR3 sequence is 16 residues long. Trimming took 7 bases from V and 0 from J; bases not matched to a gene: 9. Germline CDR1 LNHDA, CDR2 SQIVND (reference sequence). The CDR3 here is CASTDGGGYSNQPQHF. The CDR3 DNA reads as TGTGCCAGTACGGACGGAGGGGGCTATAGCAATCAGCCCCAGCATTTT.

Ten or more counts support this clonotype. This sequence joins TRBV28 and TRBJ2-3; 11 bases are a match to TRBD2. The trim removed 4 bases at V and 2 bases at J, leaving 5 bases unmatched. This CDR3 region has 16 residues. Looked up from germline, CDR1 is MDHEN and CDR2 is SYDVKM. CDR3 sequence reads: CASSSGLAGYTDTQYF. CDR3 in DNA: TGTGCCAGCAGTTCCGGACTAGCGGGTTACACAGATACGCAGTATTTT. The whole variable domain, filled in from reference TRBV28 and TRBJ2-3, reads DVKVTQSSRYLVKRTGEKVFLECVQDMDHENMFWYRQDPGLGLRLIYFSYDVKMKEKGDIPEGYSVSREKKERFSLILESASTNQTSMYLCASSSGLAGYTDTQYFGPGTRLTVL.

This clonotype was picked up a small number of times. The chain joins TRBV2 to TRBJ2-4; 10 bases line up with TRBD2. Per germline, CDR1 SNHLY and CDR2 FYNNEI. The CDR3 runs 17 residues. With 0 bases clipped from V and 8 bases from J, the junction kept 10 bases outside the gene matches. CDR3 sequence reads: CASSEAGGPSGRDIQYF. The DNA for the CDR3 is TGTGCCAGCAGTGAAGCTGGGGGCCCTAGCGGGAGAGACATTCAGTACTTC.

This clonotype was counted between two and nine times. The chain employs TRBV12-3 or TRBV12-4 and TRBJ2-1; 9 nucleotides align to TRBD2. V gave up 2 bases and J gave up 7 bases; unmatched junction bases: 6. The CDR3 is 15 amino acids. DNA of the CDR3: TGTGCCAGCAGTTTACCGGGCGGGAGGGGGAATGAGCAGTTCTTC. Translating gives CASSLPGGRGNEQFF.

This clonotype was observed at least ten times. V is TRBV28 and J is TRBJ2-3; either TRBD1 or TRBD2 may supply D (5 bases each). The CDR3 is 16 residues long. V lost 3 bases and J lost 5, with 18 bases in between. Germline V gives CDR1 MDHEN, CDR2 SYDVKM. The CDR3 protein is CASSFITGTKKDTQYF. CDR3 nucleotides: TGTGCCAGCAGTTTCATAACCGGGACCAAAAAAGATACGCAGTATTTT.

The genes are TRBV12-3 or TRBV12-4 and TRBJ2-7; weak D call: TRBD1 (6 bases). CDR3 length: 15 amino acids. V was shortened by 7 bases and J by 5 bases, with 21 bases between the two germline ends. CDR3 sequence: CASTTTGPHHHEQYF. CDR3 DNA sequence: TGTGCCAGCACCACAACAGGGCCCCACCACCACGAGCAGTACTTC.

This clonotype was detected ten times or more. The chain recombines TRBV28 with TRBJ1-1; D remains ambiguous. The CDR3 runs to 15 residues. Germline CDR1 and CDR2: MDHEN and SYDVKM. V was clipped by 5 bases and J by 10 bases, with 23 bases between them. The CDR3 reads CASSAVGRMTERAFF. The CDR3 coding sequence is TGTGCCAGCAGTGCCGTGGGCAGGATGACTGAAAGAGCTTTCTTT.

This sequence joins TRBV2 and TRBJ2-7, with TRBD2 matching over 10 bases. There are 15 residues in the CDR3. The V segment lost 9 bases and the J segment 2 bases; nucleotides outside the gene matches: 10. Germline loops: CDR1 SNHLY, CDR2 FYNNEI. CDR3 residues: CARGMTSGLPYEQYF. The DNA for the CDR3 is TGTGCCAGGGGTATGACTAGCGGGTTGCCCTACGAGCAGTACTTC.

The rearrangement links TRBV18 to TRBJ2-5; 7 bases fit TRBD1. CDR1 is KGHSH, CDR2 LQKENI, per germline. The length of the CDR3 is 16 residues. Trimming removed 4 bases from V and 7 bases from J; junction bases left unmatched: 15. This CDR3 reads CASSHRTALSGGTQYF. The CDR3, as DNA: TGTGCCAGCTCACACAGGACGGCTCTATCAGGGGGGACCCAGTACTTC.

This clonotype was seen a few times. This sequence joins TRBV28 and TRBJ2-7; 9 bases map to TRBD2. CDR1 MDHEN and CDR2 SYDVKM come from the germline V gene. The V segment lost 2 bases and the J segment 6 bases; nucleotides outside the gene matches: 8. This CDR3 spans 15 amino acids. The CDR3 sequence is CASSLMGLAVREQYF. For the CDR3, the DNA is TGTGCCAGCAGTTTAATGGGACTAGCCGTCCGCGAGCAGTACTTC. The full variable domain, with the rest looked up from reference TRBV28 and TRBJ2-7, is DVKVTQSSRYLVKRTGEKVFLECVQDMDHENMFWYRQDPGLGLRLIYFSYDVKMKEKGDIPEGYSVSREKKERFSLILESASTNQTSMYLCASSLMGLAVREQYFGPGTRLTVT.

The V call is TRBV5-1, the J call TRBJ2-2; TRBD2 aligns across 9 bases. Germline CDR1 and CDR2: SGHRS and YFSETQ. The CDR3 loop spans 14 amino acids. V lost 4 bases to trimming and J lost 5 bases; unmatched junction nucleotides: 3. The CDR3 loop is CASSVAGETGELFF. DNA for the CDR3: TGCGCCAGCAGCGTAGCGGGAGAAACCGGGGAGCTGTTTTTT.

For this clonotype: It is likely a read error, because the conserved phenylalanine at the end of the CDR3 is missing. This CDR3 is CASSYDSSGANVLTL. CDR3 DNA sequence: TGTGCCAGCAGTTACGACAGCTCTGGGGCCAACGTCCTGACTCTC. The rearrangement uses TRBV6-2 or TRBV6-3 and TRBJ2-6; tentatively, D is TRBD1 (5 bases). The CDR3 consists of 15 residues. V lost 2 bases and J lost 0, with 5 bases in between. The germline CDR1 and CDR2 sequences are MNHEY and SVGEGT.